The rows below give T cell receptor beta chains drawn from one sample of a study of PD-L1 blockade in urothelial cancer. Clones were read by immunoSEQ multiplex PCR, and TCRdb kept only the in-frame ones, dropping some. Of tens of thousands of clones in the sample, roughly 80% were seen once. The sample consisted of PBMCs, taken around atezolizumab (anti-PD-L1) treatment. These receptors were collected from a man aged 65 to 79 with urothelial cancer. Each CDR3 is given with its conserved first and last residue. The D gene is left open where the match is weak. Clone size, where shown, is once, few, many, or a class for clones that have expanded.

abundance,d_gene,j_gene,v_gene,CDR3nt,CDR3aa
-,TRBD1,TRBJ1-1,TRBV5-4,TGTGCCAGCAGCTCAGGACAGGGCAGAGACACTGAAGCTTTCTTT,CASSSGQGRDTEAFF
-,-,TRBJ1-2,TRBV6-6,TGTGCCAGCAGTGCAGCGGGTCGGGGCTACACCTTC,CASSAAGRGYTF
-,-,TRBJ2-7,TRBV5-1,TGCGCCAGCAGCTTGGGAGGGGGATCCGAGCAGTACTTC,CASSLGGGSEQYF
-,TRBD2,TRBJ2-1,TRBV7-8,TGTGCCAGCAGCTTATATGGACTACGCCTAGCGGGGCTCTACAATGAGCAGTTCTTC,CASSLYGLRLAGLYNEQFF
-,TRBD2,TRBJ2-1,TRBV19,TGTGCCAGTAGGGCTAGCGGGAGGGGTTATGAGCAGTTCTTC,CASRASGRGYEQFF
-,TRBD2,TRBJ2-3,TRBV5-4,TGTGCCAGCAGCTCCCGAGTAGCGGGAGGGAGTACAGATACGCAGTATTTT,CASSSRVAGGSTDTQYF
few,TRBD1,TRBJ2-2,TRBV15,TGTGCCACCAGCGGACAGGGTTTCACCGGGGAGCTGTTTTTT,CATSGQGFTGELFF
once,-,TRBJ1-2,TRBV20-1,TGCAGTGCTCCCTTGGGGGGTGGCTACACCTTC,CSAPLGGGYTF
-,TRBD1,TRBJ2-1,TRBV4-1,TGCGCCAGCAGCCAAGATCAGACAGGGGATACGGAAAATGAGCAGTTCTTC,CASSQDQTGDTENEQFF
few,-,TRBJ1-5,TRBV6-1,TGTGCCAGCAGTGGAGGACGGGAGGGCCAGCCCCAGCATTTT,CASSGGREGQPQHF
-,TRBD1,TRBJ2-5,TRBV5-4,TGTGCCAGCAGCTGGGGGTCCCTAGGGGGCCTGCAAGAGACCCAGTACTTC,CASSWGSLGGLQETQYF
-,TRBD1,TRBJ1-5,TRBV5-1,TGCGCCAGCAGCTACTCGACAGGGGACCAGCCCCAGCATTTT,CASSYSTGDQPQHF
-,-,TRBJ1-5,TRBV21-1,TGTGCCAGCAACACAAGAGGGGGCGCGCAGCCCCAGCATTTT,CASNTRGGAQPQHF
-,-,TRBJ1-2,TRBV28,TGTGCCAGCAGTTTGCAGGGGACCTTCTCCCATGGCTACACCTTC,CASSLQGTFSHGYTF
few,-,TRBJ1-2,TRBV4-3,TGCGCCAGCAGCCAAGAAGCAGGGAGGTATGGCTACACCTTC,CASSQEAGRYGYTF
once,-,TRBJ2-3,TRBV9,TGTGCCAGCAGCTCGAGGACTTTAACAGATACGCAGTATTTT,CASSSRTLTDTQYF
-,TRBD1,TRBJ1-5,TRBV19,TGTGCCAGTAGTATAGCTACAGGGGGTCAGCCCCAGCATTTT,CASSIATGGQPQHF
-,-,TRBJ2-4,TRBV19,TGTGCCAGTAGAGCGGGCAAAAACATTCAGTACTTC,CASRAGKNIQYF
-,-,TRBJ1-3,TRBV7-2,TGTGCCAGCAGCGCTTACAGCTCTGGAAACACCATATATTTT,CASSAYSSGNTIYF
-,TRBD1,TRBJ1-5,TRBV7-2,TGTGCCAGCAGTTCAGGGGGAGGACAGCCCCAGCATTTT,CASSSGGGQPQHF
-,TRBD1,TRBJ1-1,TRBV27,TGTGCCAGCAGTTTATCCTCTAAGGACAGGGGGACTTTCTTT,CASSLSSKDRGTFF
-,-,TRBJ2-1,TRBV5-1,TGCGCCAGCAGCCCTAGCGTGAACGACTACAATGAGCAGTTCTTC,CASSPSVNDYNEQFF
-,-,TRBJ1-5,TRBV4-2,TGTGCCAGCAGCTCGGGACAAAGCAATCAGCCCCAGCATTTT,CASSSGQSNQPQHF
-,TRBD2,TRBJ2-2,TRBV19,TGTGCCAGCCAGCGGGAGGGCCGGACCGGGGAGCTGTTTTTT,CASQREGRTGELFF
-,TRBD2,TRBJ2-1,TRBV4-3,TGCGCCAGCAGCTCGGATCCAGGCGGGAGGGGCTCCTACAATGAGCAGTTCTTC,CASSSDPGGRGSYNEQFF
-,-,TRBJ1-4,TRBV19,TGTGCCAGTAGTATATCCCCGACAGGTGGGGCTAATGAAAAACTGTTTTTT,CASSISPTGGANEKLFF
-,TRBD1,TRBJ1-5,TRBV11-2,TGTGCCAGCAGCCCAGGACAGGGTGTTGGTCAGCCCCAGCATTTT,CASSPGQGVGQPQHF
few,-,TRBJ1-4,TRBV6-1,TGTGCCAGCAGTGAACGGTCTTGGGAAAAACTGTTTTTT,CASSERSWEKLFF
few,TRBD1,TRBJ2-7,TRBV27,TGTGCCAGCAGTTTATCAGGGACAGGAGTTCCCTACGAGCAGTACTTC,CASSLSGTGVPYEQYF
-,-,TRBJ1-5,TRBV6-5,TGTGCCAGCACCAACGGCGGGGAGCCCCAGCATTTT,CASTNGGEPQHF
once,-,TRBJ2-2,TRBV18,TGTGCCAGCTCACCGAACATAATCACCGGGGAGCTGTTTTTT,CASSPNIITGELFF
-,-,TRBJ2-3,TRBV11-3,TGTGCCAGCAGCTTAGAGGCAGGGGAATATACGCAGTATTTT,CASSLEAGEYTQYF
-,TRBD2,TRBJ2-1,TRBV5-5,TGTGCCAGCAGCTTTGATAAAAGCGGGAGAAATGAGCAGTTCTTC,CASSFDKSGRNEQFF